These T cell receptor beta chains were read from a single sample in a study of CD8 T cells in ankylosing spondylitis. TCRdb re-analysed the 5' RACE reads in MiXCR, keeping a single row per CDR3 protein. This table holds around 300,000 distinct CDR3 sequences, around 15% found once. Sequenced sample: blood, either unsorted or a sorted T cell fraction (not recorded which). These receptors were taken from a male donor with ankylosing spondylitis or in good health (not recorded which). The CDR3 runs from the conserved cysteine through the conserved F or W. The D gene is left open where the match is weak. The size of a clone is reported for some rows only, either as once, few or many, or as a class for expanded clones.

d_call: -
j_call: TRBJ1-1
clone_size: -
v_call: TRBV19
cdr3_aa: CASSIVGRASEAFF
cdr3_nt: TGTGCCAGTAGTATAGTTGGCAGGGCGTCTGAAGCTTTCTTT

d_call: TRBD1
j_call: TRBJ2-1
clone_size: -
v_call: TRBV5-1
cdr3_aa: CASSRLGTGGNEQFF
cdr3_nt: TGCGCCAGCAGCCGGCTCGGGACAGGGGGCAATGAGCAGTTCTTC

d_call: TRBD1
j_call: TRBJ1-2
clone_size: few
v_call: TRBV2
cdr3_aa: CASTGDRGNYGYTF
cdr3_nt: TGTGCCAGCACAGGGGACAGGGGCAACTATGGCTACACCTTC

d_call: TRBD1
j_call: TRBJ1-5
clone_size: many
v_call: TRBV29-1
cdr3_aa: CSVVTGGSGNQPQHF
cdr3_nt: TGCAGCGTTGTGACAGGGGGATCGGGCAATCAGCCCCAGCATTTT

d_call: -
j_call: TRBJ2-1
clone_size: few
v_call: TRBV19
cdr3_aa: CASSTVAVSYNEQFF
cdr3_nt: TGTGCCAGTAGTACCGTAGCGGTCTCCTACAATGAGCAGTTCTTC

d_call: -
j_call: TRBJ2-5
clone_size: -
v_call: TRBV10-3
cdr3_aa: CAISESVTGQETQYF
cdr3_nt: TGTGCCATCAGTGAGTCGGTGACAGGCCAAGAGACCCAGTACTTC

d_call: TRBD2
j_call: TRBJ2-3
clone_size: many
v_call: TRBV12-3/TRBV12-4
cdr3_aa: CASTQRGTYTDTQYF
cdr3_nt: TGTGCCAGCACACAGCGGGGGACCTACACAGATACGCAGTATTTT

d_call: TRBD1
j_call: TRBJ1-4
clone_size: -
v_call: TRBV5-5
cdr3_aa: CASSLGRTGVNEKLFF
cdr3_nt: TGTGCCAGCAGCTTGGGACGGACAGGGGTTAATGAAAAACTGTTTTTT

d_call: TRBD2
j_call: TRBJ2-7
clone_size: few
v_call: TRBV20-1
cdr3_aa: CSAPSTSGTHEQYF
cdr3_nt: TGCAGTGCTCCCTCGACTAGCGGGACCCACGAGCAGTACTTC

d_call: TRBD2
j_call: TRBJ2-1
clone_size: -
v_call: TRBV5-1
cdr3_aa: CASSPPGGYNEQFF
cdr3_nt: TGCGCCAGCAGCCCTCCGGGAGGCTACAATGAGCAGTTCTTC

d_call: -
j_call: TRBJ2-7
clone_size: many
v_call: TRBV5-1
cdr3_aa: CASSLDGNYEQYF
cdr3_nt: TGCGCCAGCAGCTTGGACGGAAACTACGAGCAGTACTTC

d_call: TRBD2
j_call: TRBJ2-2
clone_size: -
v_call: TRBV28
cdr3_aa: CASSLWRGLGTGELFF
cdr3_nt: TGTGCCAGCAGTTTATGGCGGGGGTTAGGAACCGGGGAGCTGTTTTTT

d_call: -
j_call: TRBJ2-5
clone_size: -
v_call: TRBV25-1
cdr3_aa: CASSEWTETQYF
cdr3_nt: TGTGCCAGCAGTGAATGGACGGAGACCCAGTACTTC

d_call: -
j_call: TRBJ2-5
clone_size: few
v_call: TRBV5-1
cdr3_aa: CASSLGGGQETQYF
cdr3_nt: TGTGCCAGCAGCTTAGGTGGAGGGCAAGAGACCCAGTACTTC

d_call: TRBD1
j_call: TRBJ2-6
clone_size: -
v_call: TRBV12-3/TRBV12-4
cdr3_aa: CASSTDRGSGANVLTF
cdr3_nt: TGTGCCAGCAGTACTGACAGGGGATCTGGGGCCAACGTCCTGACTTTC

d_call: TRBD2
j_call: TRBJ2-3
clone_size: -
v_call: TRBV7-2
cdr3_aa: CASSFSWSGRTDTQYF
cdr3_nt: TGTGCCAGCAGCTTTAGCTGGAGCGGGAGGACAGATACGCAGTATTTT

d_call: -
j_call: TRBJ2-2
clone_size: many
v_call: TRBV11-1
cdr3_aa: CASSLEDTNTGELFF
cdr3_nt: TGTGCCAGCAGCTTAGAAGACACCAACACCGGGGAGCTGTTTTTT

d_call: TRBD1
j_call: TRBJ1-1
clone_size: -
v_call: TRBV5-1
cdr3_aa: CASSRGQGGAEAFF
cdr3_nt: TGCGCCAGCAGCCGGGGACAGGGGGGCGCTGAAGCTTTCTTT

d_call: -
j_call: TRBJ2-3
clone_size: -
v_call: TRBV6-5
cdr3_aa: CASSYSPFLADTQYF
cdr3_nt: TGTGCCAGCAGTTACTCCCCATTCCTAGCAGATACGCAGTATTTT

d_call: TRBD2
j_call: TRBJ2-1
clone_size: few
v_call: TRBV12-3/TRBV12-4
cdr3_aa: CASSLSGGSSYNEQFF
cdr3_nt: TGTGCCAGCAGTTTGAGCGGCGGGAGCTCCTACAATGAGCAGTTCTTC

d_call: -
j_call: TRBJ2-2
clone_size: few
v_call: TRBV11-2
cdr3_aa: CASSLQLQTTGELFF
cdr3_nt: TGTGCCAGCAGCTTACAGCTTCAAACCACCGGGGAGCTGTTTTTT

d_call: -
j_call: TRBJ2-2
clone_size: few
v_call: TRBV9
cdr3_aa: CASSLGGGMAGELFF
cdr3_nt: TGTGCCAGCAGCCTAGGGGGGGGAATGGCCGGGGAGCTGTTTTTT

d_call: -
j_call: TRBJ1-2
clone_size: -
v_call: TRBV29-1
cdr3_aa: CSVESREDGYTF
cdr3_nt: TGCAGCGTTGAGTCCAGGGAGGATGGCTACACCTTC

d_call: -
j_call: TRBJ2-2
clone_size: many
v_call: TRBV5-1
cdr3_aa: CASQGERELFF
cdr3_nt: TGCGCCAGCCAAGGGGAGCGGGAGCTGTTTTTT

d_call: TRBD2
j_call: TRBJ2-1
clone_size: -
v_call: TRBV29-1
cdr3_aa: CSVEPRLAGVLEQFF
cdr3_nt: TGCAGCGTTGAACCACGGCTAGCGGGAGTGCTTGAGCAGTTCTTC

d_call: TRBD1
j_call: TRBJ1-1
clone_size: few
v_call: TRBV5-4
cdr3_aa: CASSLGPAGGDTEAFF
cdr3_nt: TGTGCCAGCAGCTTGGGCCCGGCAGGGGGTGACACTGAAGCTTTCTTT

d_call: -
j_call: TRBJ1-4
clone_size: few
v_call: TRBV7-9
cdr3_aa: CASSFRDLEKLFF
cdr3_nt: TGTGCCAGCAGCTTCCGGGACCTAGAAAAACTGTTTTTT

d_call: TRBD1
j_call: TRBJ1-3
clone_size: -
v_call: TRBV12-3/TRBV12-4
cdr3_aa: CASSAGQSSGNTIYF
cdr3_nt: TGTGCCAGCAGTGCGGGACAGAGCTCTGGAAACACCATATATTTT

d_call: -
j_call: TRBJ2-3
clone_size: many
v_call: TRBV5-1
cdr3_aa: CASSLASTRGTDTQYF
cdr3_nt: TGCGCCAGCAGCTTGGCCAGTACAAGGGGAACAGATACGCAGTATTTT

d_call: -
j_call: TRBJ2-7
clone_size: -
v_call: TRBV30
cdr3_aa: CAWSVSGLTYEQYF
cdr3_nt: TGTGCCTGGAGTGTAAGCGGATTGACCTACGAGCAGTACTTC

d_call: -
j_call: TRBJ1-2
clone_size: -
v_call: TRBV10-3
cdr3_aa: CAIAEDGVGGYTF
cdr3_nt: TGTGCCATCGCGGAGGACGGGGTGGGTGGCTACACCTTC

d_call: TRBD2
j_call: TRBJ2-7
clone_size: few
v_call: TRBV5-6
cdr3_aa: CASSLFGTRRGEQYF
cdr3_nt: TGTGCCAGCAGCTTGTTCGGGACTAGGAGGGGCGAGCAGTACTTC

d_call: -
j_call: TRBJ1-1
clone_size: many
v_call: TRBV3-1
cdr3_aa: CASSQDPGPAEAFF
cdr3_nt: TGTGCCAGCAGCCAAGATCCAGGGCCGGCTGAAGCTTTCTTT

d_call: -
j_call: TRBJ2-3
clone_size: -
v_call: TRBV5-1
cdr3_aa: CASSSRPSSTDTQYF
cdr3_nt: TGCGCCAGCAGCTCGCGCCCAAGTAGCACAGATACGCAGTATTTT

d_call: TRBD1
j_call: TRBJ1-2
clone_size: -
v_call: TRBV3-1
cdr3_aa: CASRRAGQGLYGYTF
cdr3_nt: TGTGCCAGCAGACGGGCGGGACAGGGACTTTATGGCTACACCTTC

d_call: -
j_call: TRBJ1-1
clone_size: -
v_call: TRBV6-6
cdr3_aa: CASFRVLNTEAFF
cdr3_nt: TGTGCCAGCTTCCGGGTTTTGAACACTGAAGCTTTCTTT

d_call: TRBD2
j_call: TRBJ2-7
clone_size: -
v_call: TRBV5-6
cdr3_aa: CASSLEAGRWSYEQYF
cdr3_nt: TGTGCCAGCAGCTTGGAAGCGGGGCGTTGGTCCTACGAGCAGTACTTC

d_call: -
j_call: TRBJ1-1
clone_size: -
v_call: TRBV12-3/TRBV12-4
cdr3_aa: CASSHGGSTNTEAFF
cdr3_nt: TGTGCCAGCAGTCATGGGGGGTCTACGAACACTGAAGCTTTCTTT

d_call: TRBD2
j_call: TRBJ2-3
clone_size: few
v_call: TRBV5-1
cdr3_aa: CASSLAASGKYTQYF
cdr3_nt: TGCGCCAGCAGCTTGGCGGCTAGCGGGAAGTATACGCAGTATTTT

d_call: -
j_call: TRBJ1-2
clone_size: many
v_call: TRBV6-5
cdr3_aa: CASSYGVQTTGGYTF
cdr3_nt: TGTGCCAGCAGTTATGGCGTACAGACGACCGGAGGCTACACCTTC